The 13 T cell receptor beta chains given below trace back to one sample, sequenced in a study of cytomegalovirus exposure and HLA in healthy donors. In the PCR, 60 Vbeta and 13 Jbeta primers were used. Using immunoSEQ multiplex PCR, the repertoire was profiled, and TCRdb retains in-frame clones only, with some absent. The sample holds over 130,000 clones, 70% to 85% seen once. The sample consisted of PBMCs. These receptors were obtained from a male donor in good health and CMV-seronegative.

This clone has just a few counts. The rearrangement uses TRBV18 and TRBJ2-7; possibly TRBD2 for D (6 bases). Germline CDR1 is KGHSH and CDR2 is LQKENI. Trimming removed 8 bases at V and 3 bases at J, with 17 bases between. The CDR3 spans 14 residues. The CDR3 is CASGGDGFGYEQYF. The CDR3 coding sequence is TGTGCCAGCGGAGGGGACGGGTTTGGCTACGAGCAGTACTTC. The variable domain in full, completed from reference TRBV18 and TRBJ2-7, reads NAGVMQNPRHLVRRRGQEARLRCSPMKGHSHVYWYRQLPEEGLKFMVYLQKENIIDESGMPKERFSAEFPKEGPSILRIQQVVRGDSAAYFCASGGDGFGYEQYFGPGTRLTVT.

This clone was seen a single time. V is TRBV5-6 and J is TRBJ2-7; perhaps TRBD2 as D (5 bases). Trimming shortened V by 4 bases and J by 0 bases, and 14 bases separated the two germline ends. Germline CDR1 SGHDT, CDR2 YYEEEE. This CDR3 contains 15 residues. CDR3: CASSPGLASSYEQYF. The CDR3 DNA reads TGTGCCAGCAGCCCCGGGCTAGCCAGCTCCTACGAGCAGTACTTC.

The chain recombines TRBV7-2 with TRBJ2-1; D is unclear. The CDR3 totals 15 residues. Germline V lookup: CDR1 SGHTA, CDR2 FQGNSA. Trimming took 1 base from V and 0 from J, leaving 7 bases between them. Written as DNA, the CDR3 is TGTGCCAGCAGCTTAGGGCCGGGCTCCTACAATGAGCAGTTCTTC. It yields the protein CASSLGPGSYNEQFF.

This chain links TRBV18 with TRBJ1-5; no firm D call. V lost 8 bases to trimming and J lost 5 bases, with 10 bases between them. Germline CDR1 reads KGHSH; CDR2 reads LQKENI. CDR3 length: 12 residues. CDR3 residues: CASNTVDQPQHF. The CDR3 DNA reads TGTGCCAGCAACACCGTGGATCAGCCCCAGCATTTT.

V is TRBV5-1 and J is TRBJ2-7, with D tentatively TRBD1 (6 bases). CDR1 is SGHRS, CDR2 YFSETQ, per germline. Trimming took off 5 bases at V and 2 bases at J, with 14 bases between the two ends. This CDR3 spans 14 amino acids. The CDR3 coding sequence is TGCGCCAGCAGGGAAATACAGGGAGCCTACGAGCAGTACTTC. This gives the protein CASREIQGAYEQYF.

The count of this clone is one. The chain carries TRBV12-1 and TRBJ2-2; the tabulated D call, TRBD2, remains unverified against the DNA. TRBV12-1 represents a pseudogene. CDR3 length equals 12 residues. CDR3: CARQNGVGELFF. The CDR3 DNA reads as TGTGCCAGACAGAACGGGGTCGGGGAGCTGTTTTTT.

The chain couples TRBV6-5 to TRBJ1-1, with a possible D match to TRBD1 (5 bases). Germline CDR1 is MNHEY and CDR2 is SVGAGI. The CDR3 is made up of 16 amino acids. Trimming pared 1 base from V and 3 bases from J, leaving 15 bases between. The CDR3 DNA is TGTGCCAGCAGTTACTATAGTTTAAGGGGTGACACTGAAGCTTTCTTT. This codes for CASSYYSLRGDTEAFF.

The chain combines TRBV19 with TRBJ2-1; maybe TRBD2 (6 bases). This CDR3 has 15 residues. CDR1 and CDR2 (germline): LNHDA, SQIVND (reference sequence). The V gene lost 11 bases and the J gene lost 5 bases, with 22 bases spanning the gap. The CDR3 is CAVTPGAPMHNEQFF. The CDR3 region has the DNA TGTGCCGTTACCCCGGGAGCCCCTATGCACAATGAGCAGTTCTTC.

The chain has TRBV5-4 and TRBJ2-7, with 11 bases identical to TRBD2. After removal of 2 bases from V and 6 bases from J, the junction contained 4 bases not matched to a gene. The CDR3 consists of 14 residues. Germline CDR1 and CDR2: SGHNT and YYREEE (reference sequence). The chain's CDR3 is CASSLPGTSGEQYF. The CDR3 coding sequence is TGTGCCAGCAGCTTACCCGGGACTAGCGGCGAGCAGTACTTC.

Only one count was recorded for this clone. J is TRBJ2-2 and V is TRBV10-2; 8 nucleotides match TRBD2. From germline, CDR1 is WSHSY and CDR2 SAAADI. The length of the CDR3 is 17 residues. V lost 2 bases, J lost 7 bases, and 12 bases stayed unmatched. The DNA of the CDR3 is TGCGCCAGCAGTGAGCCGAAAGGGACTAGAGGCCACGGGGAGCTGTTTTTT. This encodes CASSEPKGTRGHGELFF.

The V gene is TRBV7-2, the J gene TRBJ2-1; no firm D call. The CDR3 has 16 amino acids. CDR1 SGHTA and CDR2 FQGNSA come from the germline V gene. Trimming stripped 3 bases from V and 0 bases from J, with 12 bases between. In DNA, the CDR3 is TGTGCCAGCAGCTTGCTCGGGTCAAGCTCCTACAATGAGCAGTTCTTC. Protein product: CASSLLGSSSYNEQFF.

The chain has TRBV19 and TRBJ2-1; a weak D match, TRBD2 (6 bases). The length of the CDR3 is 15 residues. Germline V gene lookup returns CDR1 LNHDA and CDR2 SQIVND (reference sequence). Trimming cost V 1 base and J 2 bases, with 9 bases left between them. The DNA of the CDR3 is TGTGCCAGTAGTATAGCGGGACTTACCTACAATGAGCAGTTCTTC. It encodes CASSIAGLTYNEQFF.

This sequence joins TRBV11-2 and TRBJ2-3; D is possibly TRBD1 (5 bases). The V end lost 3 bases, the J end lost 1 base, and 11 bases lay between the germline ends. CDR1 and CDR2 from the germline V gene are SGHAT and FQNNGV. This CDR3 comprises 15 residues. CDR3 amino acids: CASSLGLERTDTQYF. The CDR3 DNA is TGTGCCAGCAGCTTGGGGCTAGAACGCACAGATACGCAGTATTTT.